Below, one T cell receptor beta chain is given with its context. Its target antigen remains unknown. Per-nucleotide qualities are absent, and no much larger clonotype sits a single base away. These data are taken from a study of shared clonotypes between healthy human individuals (dated by TCRdb to the early 2020s). Turning to the overall study: The cohort included three men and a couple of women between 18 and 49 years of age. To increase sequencing depth and limit assay-specific biases, TCR repertoire library preparation and sequencing were carried out by different laboratories using diverse techniques. To estimate repertoire size and how much clonotype sharing occurs between individuals, the study deeply sequenced the blood TCR repertoires of 4 to 6 healthy adults. Per donor, leukapheresis produced somewhere between about 0.94 and 9 billion PBMCs. Per donor, three plates each were used for CD4 naive and CD4 memory, two for CD8 naive, and one for CD8 memory. What the study reported, not specific to this receptor: Across four donors, approximately 5% of naive CD4, roughly 3.5% of naive CD8, about 2.3% of memory CD4, and 0.4% of memory CD8 clonotypes were shared. Pairwise subsampling indicated that sequencing depth was expected to affect the degree of clonotype sharing among donors. Higher generation probabilities were observed for clonotypes shared by all four sorted-subset donors than for non-shared clonotypes. Because the study included only a small number of donors, the genetic and exposure-history diversity represented was limited. Incomplete sequencing was indicated by rarefaction of sorted-subset datasets, despite the large sequencing depth. Larger estimated clonotype richness was generally found for naive subsets than for memory subsets. Sampling was restricted to blood, and TCR repertoires in tissues likely differ from the TCR repertoires found in blood.

V lost 2 bases and J lost 1 base; the stretch between them is 12 bases long. Measured from the cysteine to the phenylalanine, the CDR3 is 15 residues long. Only the CDR3 DNA is retained, 45 bases long and in frame from the first base. CDR1 is given as SGDLS and CDR2 as YYNGEE, both from the germline V gene. CD8 naive samples were obtained by positive selection for CCR7 among CD45RO-negative cells, yielding a CD45RA+CCR7+ population from which TemRA cells were excluded. The donors were healthy, HIV-negative adults who had no recently reported acute infections or vaccinations. All donors were Caucasian adults living in Nashville, Tennessee, USA. Blood was collected by leukapheresis, and PBMCs were isolated by Ficoll-Histopaque density gradient centrifugation and then cryopreserved in liquid nitrogen vapor phase. Purity and quantity of every magnetically sorted T cell population were checked by analytical flow cytometry. Genomic DNA was isolated from every sorted fraction and measured by UV absorbance on a Nanodrop 2000c.

TCR CDR3 regions were amplified from genomic DNA by multiplex PCR using the deep immunoSEQ assay. For each cell subset, the extracted genomic DNA was distributed evenly across all wells of several immunoSEQ 96-well plates, and each plate served as one replicate. For sorted subsets, about 200 ng genomic DNA, equal to 25,000 to 35,000 T cell genomes, was loaded into each replicate PCR. Purified libraries were measured with a Qubit 3.0 fluorometer, size-checked on a Bioanalyzer 2100, and measured again with the KAPA Library Quantification kit. Every immunoSEQ 96-well plate was sequenced on a dedicated single-read 150-cycle Illumina NextSeq 550 flow cell. Under the source paper's analysis protocol: Because the immunoSEQ output held only junctional sequences and lacked quality scores, the filtering could not match the filtering applied to full-length reads. Sequences were annotated with PyIR, a Python wrapper for IgBLAST v1.9, using IMGT germline references to assign V/J genes and CDR3. Reads were filtered out if the reads had weak V/J assignments (E-value above 1e-6), no CDR3, stop codons, out-of-frame junctions, or ambiguous translated residues. V3J clonotypes were defined by identical inferred V gene, J gene, and CDR3 amino acid sequence. The percentage overlap between two repertoires was calculated by dividing the number of shared unique clonotypes by the size of the smaller repertoire. Three approaches were used to assess repertoire richness: RTK rarefaction, the Chao1 estimator, and Recon v2.1 estimates of unobserved clonotypes. Generation probabilities were computed with OLGA for all TCRbeta clonotypes obtained by the gDNA method from a handful of donors. Imported from immuneACCESS, the table was reduced by TCRdb to in-frame sequences with V and J called. These copies leave out some clones; in studies compared against another copy, an unresolved V gene accounts for under half, and the cause of the remainder is not known. V, J and clone size reflect that table, while D and trimming were determined from the DNA. The sample table records over 2 million clones; about 95% of these occur just once. The ten largest make up about 1.1% of the sample.

The rearranged segments are TRBV9 and TRBJ1-1; TRBD1 is perhaps the D gene, given 5 matching bases. The TCR was taken from a man aged 18-30 years in good health. Sequenced: naive CD8+ T cells sorted from blood. Sample cell subset or site, as interpreted from the label and publication: CD45RA+CCR7+. The sequenced DNA is TGTGCCAGCAGCGTCCTTCCCGGGACGAACACTGAAGCTTTCTTT. Its product reads: CASSVLPGTNTEAFF.